The T cell receptor (beta chain) described here comes from a study of blood T cells in healthy people across ages. CDR3 length: 16 residues. With 2 bases clipped from V and 5 bases from J, the junction kept 8 bases outside the gene matches. Looked up from germline, CDR1 is MDHEN and CDR2 is SYDVKM. For the second PCR, which ran for 7 to 11 cycles, a sample-barcoded 5' primer and a J-beta primer mix were used. MiXCR, applied by TCRdb to the 5' RACE reads, yields one record per CDR3 protein. The sample has fewer than 650,000 distinct CDR3 sequences, about 27% seen once. These sequences were also reported in another study, on T cells of mothers and their children. That paper adds: Related mother and child pairs showed slightly greater overlap (not significant) than unrelated pairs did.

The sample was blood. The TCR sequence derives from a boy younger than 10 in good health. The J gene is TRBJ1-2, the V gene TRBV28, with 10 bases aligning to TRBD1. The CDR3 sequence: CASSLGDRGRWYGYTF. DNA for the CDR3: TGTGCCAGCAGTTTAGGCGACAGGGGGCGCTGGTATGGCTACACCTTC.